The entry below describes one T cell receptor beta chain. This sample is drawn from a study of blood T cell repertoires in COVID-19. Trimming removed 7 bases from V and 3 bases from J; junction bases left unmatched: 6. The CDR3 runs to 14 residues. CDR1 is MDHEN, CDR2 SYDVKM, per germline. Libraries were prepared by immunoSEQ multiplex PCR; TCRdb keeps only in-frame clonotypes and omits some of them. The table has tens of thousands of clones, roughly 84% seen once. Sample: peripheral blood. The chain employs TRBV28 and TRBJ1-5, with TRBD1 identical over 7 bases. This receptor was taken from a middle-aged man with active COVID-19. CDR3 DNA sequence: TGTGCCAGCATCGATGACAGGGTCAATCAGCCCCAGCATTTT. Translation: CASIDDRVNQPQHF.